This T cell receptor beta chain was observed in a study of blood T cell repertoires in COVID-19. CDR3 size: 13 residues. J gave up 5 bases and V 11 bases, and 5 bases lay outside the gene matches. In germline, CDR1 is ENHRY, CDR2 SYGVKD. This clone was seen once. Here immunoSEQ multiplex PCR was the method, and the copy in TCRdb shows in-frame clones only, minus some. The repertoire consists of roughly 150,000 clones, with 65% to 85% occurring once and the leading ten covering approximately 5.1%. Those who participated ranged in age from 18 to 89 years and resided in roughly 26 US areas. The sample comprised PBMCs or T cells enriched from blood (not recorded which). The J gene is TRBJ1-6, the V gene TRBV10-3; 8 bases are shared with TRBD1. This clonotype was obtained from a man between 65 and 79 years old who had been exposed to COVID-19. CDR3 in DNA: TGTGCCGCCAACAGGGGGGATAATTCACCCCTCCACTTT. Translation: CAANRGDNSPLHF.